This entry is about one T cell receptor beta chain. Antigen specificity is unknown. Assay runs were performed at deep level. Sorted subsets were amplified in replicate PCRs using 150 to 250 ng DNA, 32,000 or so T cell genomes. Clones were sequenced by immunoSEQ multiplex PCR, and TCRdb holds only the in-frame ones, with some missing. The data hold some 2 million clones, with roughly 94% observed a single time. This sample was taken from a study of shared clonotypes between healthy human individuals. Study-wide results and limits: Sampling involved blood alone; tissue repertoires likely differ. Expectations were that clonotype sharing among donors would be affected by sequencing depth.

Germline V gene sequence: CDR1 MGHRA, CDR2 YSYEKL. CDR3 length: 14 amino acids. V was clipped by 4 bases and J by 3 bases; unmatched bases: 5. Positively selected for CCR7, the CD45RO-negative cells used as naive CD8 cells excluded terminally differentiated effector memory CD45RA+ cells. This TCR was recovered from a man younger than 35 in good health. The source material was naive CD8+ T cells sorted from blood. The chain joins TRBV4-1 to TRBJ2-7; 8 bases fit TRBD2. CDR3 region: CASSLEREIYEQYF. As DNA, the CDR3 is TGCGCCAGCAGCCTTGAGCGGGAGATCTACGAGCAGTACTTC.